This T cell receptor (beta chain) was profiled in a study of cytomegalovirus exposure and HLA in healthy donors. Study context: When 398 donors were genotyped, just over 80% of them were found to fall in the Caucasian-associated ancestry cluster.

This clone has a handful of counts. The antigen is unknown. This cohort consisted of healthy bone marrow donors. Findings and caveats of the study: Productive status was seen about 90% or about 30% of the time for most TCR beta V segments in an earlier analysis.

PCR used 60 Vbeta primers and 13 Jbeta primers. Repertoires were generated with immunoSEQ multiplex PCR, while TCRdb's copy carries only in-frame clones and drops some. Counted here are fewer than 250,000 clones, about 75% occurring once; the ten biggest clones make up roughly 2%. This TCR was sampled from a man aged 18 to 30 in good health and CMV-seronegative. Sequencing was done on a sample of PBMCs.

CDR3 bases: TGTGCCATCAGCGGACAAACTAGCAATCAGCCCCAGCATTTT. Translated, it gives CAISGQTSNQPQHF. V and J are TRBV10-3 and TRBJ1-5; D might be TRBD1 (5 bases). This CDR3 is 14 amino acids long. V lost 6 bases and J 0 bases, leaving 9 bases between the germline ends. The germline gives CDR1 ENHRY, CDR2 SYGVKD.